Each of the 5 T cell receptor beta chains below was sequenced from the same sample in a study of T cell responses to AZD1222 COVID-19 vaccine. The data were produced by immunoSEQ multiplex PCR, yet TCRdb's version contains in-frame clones alone and is incomplete. The table shows roughly 100,000 clones, with approximately 89% occurring only once. The starting material was peripheral blood, obtained 28 days after the second dose of the MenACWY control vaccine. The receptors shown here come from an adult who received the MenACWY meningococcal vaccine as a control.

The chain employs TRBV9 and TRBJ2-3; 9 nucleotides align to TRBD2. Germline V gene sequence: CDR1 SGDLS, CDR2 YYNGEE. Unmatched junction bases numbered 6, after V lost 4 bases and J lost 6 bases. CDR3 length equals 14 residues. The CDR3 loop is CASSPRTSDDTQYF. As DNA, the CDR3 is TGTGCCAGCAGCCCCCGGACTAGCGATGATACGCAGTATTTT.

The chain employs TRBV7-2 and TRBJ1-4, with D tentatively TRBD1 (5 bases). Per germline, CDR1 SGHTA and CDR2 FQGNSA. Trimming took 5 bases from V and 4 from J, leaving 11 bases between them. The CDR3 totals 14 residues. CDR3 sequence: CASSLQVFNEKLFF. In DNA form, the CDR3 reads TGTGCCAGCAGCCTACAGGTTTTTAATGAAAAACTGTTTTTT.

For the CDR3, the DNA is TGTGCCAGCACTCGGCAGCACTACGAGCAGTACTTC. This sequence encodes CASTRQHYEQYF. The chain recombines TRBV28 with TRBJ2-7; the D is unclear. Per germline, CDR1 MDHEN and CDR2 SYDVKM. This CDR3 comprises 12 residues. V was clipped by 7 bases and J by 3 bases, with 10 bases between them.

The chain couples TRBV19 to TRBJ1-5; no clear D gene. This CDR3 has 15 residues. V shed 3 bases and J shed 2 bases, with 11 bases lying between them. Germline assignment: CDR1 LNHDA and CDR2 SQIVND (reference sequence). The CDR3 sequence is CASSIRVQGNQPQHF. DNA for the CDR3: TGTGCCAGTAGTATCCGGGTTCAGGGCAATCAGCCCCAGCATTTT.

The J gene is TRBJ2-7, the V gene TRBV13; no clear D gene. The CDR3 has 14 residues. CDR1 PRHDT and CDR2 FYEKMQ come from the germline V gene (reference sequence). Trimming cost V 5 bases and J 4 bases, with 15 bases left between them. The chain's CDR3 is CASSRLGSYYEQYF. The DNA for the CDR3 is TGTGCCAGCAGCCGGCTGGGGTCCTATTACGAGCAGTACTTC.